The 18 T cell receptor beta chains below all came from one sample that was sequenced in a study of blood T cell repertoires in COVID-19. Generated by immunoSEQ multiplex PCR, the TCRdb table keeps only in-frame clones and is missing some. The table lists approximately 52,000 clones, 86% of them singletons. The material sequenced was peripheral blood. The receptors stem from a man between 60 and 70 years old with acute or convalescent COVID-19.

The chain employs TRBV4-1 and TRBJ2-1; TRBD2 aligns across 7 bases. V lost 2 bases and J lost 0; bases outside the gene matches: 7. This CDR3 is 17 amino acids long. Germline V lookup: CDR1 MGHRA, CDR2 YSYEKL. The chain's CDR3 is CASSQLGGRSSYNEQFF. In DNA form, the CDR3 reads TGCGCCAGCAGCCAACTGGGCGGGAGAAGCTCCTACAATGAGCAGTTCTTC.

The chain uses TRBV5-1 and TRBJ2-7; tentative D call: TRBD2 (6 bases). The CDR3 length is 14 residues. Germline values: CDR1 SGHRS, CDR2 YFSETQ. V was pared by 5 bases and J by 7 bases, with 19 bases between. The chain's CDR3 is CASRPGLADSEQYF. CDR3 in DNA: TGCGCCAGCAGGCCGGGACTGGCTGATAGTGAGCAGTACTTC.

V gene TRBV4-2 combines with J gene TRBJ1-1, with TRBD1 matching 10 bases. Germline CDR1 LGHNA, CDR2 YNFKEQ. There are 15 residues in the CDR3. J lost 11 bases, V lost 6 bases, and 15 bases had no gene match. CDR3 region: CASRERPGTGVAAFF. The CDR3 DNA follows: TGTGCCAGCAGGGAACGGCCGGGGACAGGGGTTGCGGCTTTCTTT.

The rearrangement uses TRBV7-9 and TRBJ2-1; TRBD2 aligns across 7 bases. Germline values: CDR1 SEHNR, CDR2 FQNEAQ (reference sequence). With V trimmed by 0 bases and J by 5 bases, 4 bases remained unmatched. This CDR3 is built from 15 residues. The CDR3 sequence: CASSLAGTINNEQFF. CDR3 DNA: TGTGCCAGCAGCTTAGCCGGGACTATTAACAATGAGCAGTTCTTC.

This clone was detected once. The rearrangement uses TRBV19 and TRBJ2-7; 10 nucleotides match TRBD1. This CDR3 comprises 12 residues. The germline V gene encodes CDR1 LNHDA and CDR2 SQIVND (reference sequence). The J segment lost 6 bases and the V segment lost 8 bases, leaving 4 bases of the junction unmatched. The CDR3: CASWDRGTEQYF. CDR3 coding DNA: TGTGCCAGTTGGGACAGGGGTACCGAGCAGTACTTC.

The chain employs TRBV5-6 and TRBJ2-5; 8 bases agree with TRBD1. CDR3 length: 15 amino acids. The trim removed 4 bases at V and 3 bases at J, leaving 8 bases unmatched. The germline CDR1 and CDR2 sequences are SGHDT and YYEEEE. The CDR3 region has the DNA TGTGCCAGCAGCCCAATTGACAGGGGAGAAGAGACCCAGTACTTC. Its translation: CASSPIDRGEETQYF.

A single count supports this clone. The rearrangement joins TRBV10-3 to TRBJ2-1; 10 bases are a match to TRBD2. The CDR3 consists of 16 residues. Germline V gene data show CDR1 as ENHRY and CDR2 as SYGVKD. The junction had 9 bases not matched to a gene; V was cut back by 4 bases and J by 6 bases. CDR3 protein: CAISGQLAGAGNEQFF. CDR3 in DNA: TGTGCCATCAGTGGTCAGCTAGCGGGAGCTGGCAATGAGCAGTTCTTC.

The rearrangement links TRBV7-2 to TRBJ2-1; TRBD2 matches at 8 bases. The J segment lost 9 bases and the V segment lost 7 bases, leaving 17 bases of the junction unmatched. The V gene's germline CDR1 is SGHTA and CDR2 FQGNSA. The CDR3 is 16 amino acids. CDR3 amino acids: CASIPTGRTSLSEQFF. DNA of the CDR3: TGTGCCAGCATCCCCACAGGTAGGACTAGCCTGAGTGAGCAGTTCTTC. The full variable domain, in which reference TRBV7-2 and TRBJ2-1 provide the parts outside the CDR3, is GAGVSQSPSNKVTEKGKDVELRCDPISGHTALYWYRQSLGQGLEFLIYFQGNSAPDKSGLPSDRFSAERTGGSVSTLTIQRTQQEDSAVYLCASIPTGRTSLSEQFFGPGTRLTVL.

The chain couples TRBV11-3 to TRBJ2-7; 9 bases agree with TRBD1. Germline V gene data show CDR1 as SGHNT and CDR2 as YENEEA. The CDR3 has 16 amino acids. J was trimmed by 7 bases and V by 4 bases; bases with no gene match: 14. CDR3 sequence reads: CASSSNTGTGSLEQYF. CDR3 nucleotide sequence: TGTGCCAGCAGCTCAAATACCGGGACAGGGAGTTTAGAGCAGTACTTC.

This clone was counted only a few times. V and J are TRBV7-2 and TRBJ1-1, with no clear D. The CDR3 is 15 amino acids. In germline, CDR1 is SGHTA, CDR2 FQGNSA. Trimming removed 1 base from V and 3 bases from J, with 12 bases in between. The chain's CDR3 is CASSLDPAADTEAFF. CDR3 nucleotide sequence: TGTGCCAGCAGCTTAGATCCGGCGGCTGACACTGAAGCTTTCTTT. The full variable domain, rest sourced from reference TRBV7-2 and TRBJ1-1, is GAGVSQSPSNKVTEKGKDVELRCDPISGHTALYWYRQSLGQGLEFLIYFQGNSAPDKSGLPSDRFSAERTGGSVSTLTIQRTQQEDSAVYLCASSLDPAADTEAFFGQGTRLTVV.

The rearrangement uses TRBV3-1 (or the pseudogene TRBV3-2) and TRBJ2-2; a possible D gene is TRBD2 (5 bases). V lost 3 bases and J lost 2, with 7 bases in between. Germline loops: CDR1 LGHDT, CDR2 YNNKEL (reference sequence). This CDR3 is built from 14 residues. CDR3 nucleotides: TGTGCCAGCAGCCATGCTAGCAACACCGGGGAGCTGTTTTTT. As protein: CASSHASNTGELFF.

J is TRBJ2-7 and V is TRBV5-5; D perhaps matches TRBD1 (6 bases). Trimming pared 4 bases from V and 0 bases from J, leaving 8 bases between. CDR3 length equals 13 residues. Germline V gives CDR1 SGHKS, CDR2 YYEKEE (reference sequence). CDR3 DNA: TGTGCCAGCAGCCGGACAGCCTCCTACGAGCAGTACTTC. Translating gives CASSRTASYEQYF.

The chain recombines TRBV6-5 with TRBJ1-1; D ambiguous. V was cut by 2 bases and J by 1 base, with 11 bases left in between. The CDR3 runs to 15 residues. The germline V gene has CDR1 MNHEY and CDR2 SVGAGI. The CDR3 region is CASSYGSGANTEAFF. In DNA form, the CDR3 reads TGTGCCAGCAGTTACGGCAGTGGAGCGAACACTGAAGCTTTCTTT.

In this sample, this clone turned up a few times. J is TRBJ1-4 and V is TRBV28; tentatively, D is TRBD1 (5 bases). Trimming pared 7 bases from V and 7 bases from J, leaving 19 bases between. The CDR3 spans 15 residues. The germline V gene has CDR1 MDHEN and CDR2 SYDVKM. CDR3 sequence: CASTTSMEGTEKLFF. As DNA, the CDR3 is TGTGCCAGCACCACCTCGATGGAGGGGACTGAAAAACTGTTTTTT.

This clone was seen a few times. The V gene is TRBV7-2, the J gene TRBJ2-1, with TRBD2 matching 8 bases. CDR1 and CDR2 from the germline V gene are SGHTA and FQGNSA. V trimming: 2 bases; J trimming: 9 bases; junction bases outside the gene matches: 12. The CDR3 extends over 16 amino acids. The CDR3, as DNA: TGTGCCAGCAGCTTACGGGGGGGCTTCCTGGGAGGTGAGCAGTTCTTC. Translation gives CASSLRGGFLGGEQFF.

J is TRBJ2-7 and V is TRBV19; TRBD2 aligns across 8 bases. The CDR3 spans 14 residues. V lost 5 bases, J lost 2 bases, and 5 bases stayed unmatched. Germline V lookup: CDR1 LNHDA, CDR2 SQIVND (reference sequence). DNA for the CDR3: TGTGCCAGTAGTTACGGGGGGGCCACCTACGAGCAGTACTTC. As protein: CASSYGGATYEQYF.

The chain links TRBV4-3 to TRBJ2-7, with D unclear. V was clipped by 4 bases and J by 1 base, with 11 bases between them. The germline V gene has CDR1 LGHNA and CDR2 YSLEER. This CDR3 contains 14 residues. CDR3 sequence (DNA): TGCGCCAGCAGCCCTGACTTCACTTCCTACGAGCAGTACTTC. Encoded protein: CASSPDFTSYEQYF.

Turning to this clone: The junction departs from germline at one end; a sequencing error may be responsible. V and J are TRBV7-7 and TRBJ2-3, with 14 bases fitting TRBD2. The CDR3 runs 15 residues. Germline CDR1 and CDR2: SSHAT and FNYEAQ (reference sequence). The CDR3 here is CASSSGLAGADTQYF. CDR3 bases: TGTGCTAGCAGCTCGGGACTAGCGGGGGCAGATACGCAGTATTTT.